These 6 T cell receptor beta chains originate from one sample sequenced in a study of Graves' ophthalmopathy and Graves' hyperthyroidism. The sequenced template was RNA, covering the TCR beta CDR3 region. HTBI primers were used in a first-round RT-PCR, which preceded a second-round multiplex PCR. Each CDR3 protein gets one entry after TCRdb re-called the multiplex PCR reads with MiXCR. The repertoire holds around 1.1 million distinct CDR3 sequences, with about 36% as singletons. The sample was peripheral blood or thyroid tissue (not recorded which). These receptors were taken from an adult man with Graves' hyperthyroidism.

This clonotype was seen at least ten times. The chain employs TRBV19 and TRBJ1-5; D unresolved. From germline, CDR1 is LNHDA and CDR2 SQIVND (reference sequence). Trimming cost V 6 bases and J 1 base, with 13 bases left between them. The CDR3 has 15 residues. CDR3 protein: CASRPGLGSNQPQHF. The CDR3 DNA is TGTGCCAGTAGACCGGGGTTAGGGAGCAATCAGCCCCAGCATTTT.

J is TRBJ2-5 and V is TRBV29-1, with TRBD2 identical over 15 bases. Germline values: CDR1 SQVTM, CDR2 ANQGSEA. V shed 7 bases and J 2 bases; nucleotides not matched to a gene: 8. The CDR3 loop spans 16 amino acids. DNA for the CDR3: TGCAGCGCTATACTGGGACTAGCGGGGGGTCAAGAGACCCAGTACTTC. It encodes CSAILGLAGGQETQYF. Based on the CDR3 plus reference TRBV29-1 and TRBJ2-5, the full variable domain is SAVISQKPSRDICQRGTSLTIQCQVDSQVTMMFWYRQQPGQSLTLIATANQGSEATYESGFVIDKFPISRPNLTFSTLTVSNMSPEDSSIYLCSAILGLAGGQETQYFGPGTRLLVL.

With regard to this clonotype: The junction and the germline gene differ at one end; a read error may be behind it. This sequence joins TRBV11-2 and TRBJ2-5; perhaps TRBD2 as D (5 bases). The CDR3 loop spans 19 amino acids. Per the germline V gene, CDR1 is SGHAT and CDR2 is FQNNGV. CDR3 sequence (DNA): TGCGCCAGCAGCCACCAGCTCCACCGCGGGCAGACTCTACAAGAGACCCAGTACTTC. Its protein product is CASSHQLHRGQTLQETQYF.

The chain has TRBV10-3 and TRBJ2-7, with 8 bases that match TRBD1. The CDR3 has 16 residues. The germline gives CDR1 ENHRY, CDR2 SYGVKD. Trimming at V came to 0 bases and at J to 5 bases, leaving 9 bases not matched to a gene. The CDR3: CAISESSRGQGHEQYF. The DNA for the CDR3 is TGTGCCATCAGTGAGTCGAGTCGAGGACAGGGCCACGAGCAGTACTTC.

The chain is built from TRBV19 and TRBJ2-2; TRBD1 matches at 11 bases. Trimming cost V 5 bases and J 4 bases; bases outside gene matches: 6. CDR1 LNHDA and CDR2 SQIVND come from the germline V gene (reference sequence). This CDR3 comprises 16 residues. This CDR3 reads CASSGTGGSGTGELFF. CDR3 coding DNA: TGTGCCAGTAGTGGGACAGGGGGTTCGGGCACCGGGGAGCTGTTTTTT. The full variable domain, with the rest looked up from reference TRBV19 and TRBJ2-2, is DGGITQSPKYLFRKEGQNVTLSCEQNLNHDAMYWYRQDPGQGLRLIYYSQIVNDFQKGDIAEGYSVSREKKESFPLTVTSAQKNPTAFYLCASSGTGGSGTGELFFGEGSRLTVL.

V usage is TRBV7-2 and J usage is TRBJ1-2; D is unclear. There are 14 residues in the CDR3. Germline V gene data show CDR1 as SGHTA and CDR2 as FQGNSA. The ends were cut back, 4 bases at V and 1 base at J, with 10 bases in the middle. CDR3 sequence reads: CASSSFVLNYGYTF. The CDR3 nucleotides read TGTGCCAGCAGCTCGTTTGTTCTTAACTATGGCTACACCTTC.